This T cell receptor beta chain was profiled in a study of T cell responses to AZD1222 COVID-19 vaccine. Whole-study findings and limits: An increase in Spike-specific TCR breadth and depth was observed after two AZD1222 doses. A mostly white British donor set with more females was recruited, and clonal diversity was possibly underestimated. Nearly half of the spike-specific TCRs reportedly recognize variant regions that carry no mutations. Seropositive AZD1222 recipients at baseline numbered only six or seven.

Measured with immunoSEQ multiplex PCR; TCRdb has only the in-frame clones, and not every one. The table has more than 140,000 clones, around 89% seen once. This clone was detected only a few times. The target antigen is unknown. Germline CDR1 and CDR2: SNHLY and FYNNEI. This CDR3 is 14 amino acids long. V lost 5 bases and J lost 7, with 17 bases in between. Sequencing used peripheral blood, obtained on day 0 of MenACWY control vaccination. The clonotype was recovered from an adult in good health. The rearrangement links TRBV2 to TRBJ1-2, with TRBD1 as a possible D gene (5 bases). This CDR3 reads CASSNQIHGGGYTF. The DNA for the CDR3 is TGTGCCAGCAGTAACCAAATCCACGGGGGTGGCTACACCTTC.